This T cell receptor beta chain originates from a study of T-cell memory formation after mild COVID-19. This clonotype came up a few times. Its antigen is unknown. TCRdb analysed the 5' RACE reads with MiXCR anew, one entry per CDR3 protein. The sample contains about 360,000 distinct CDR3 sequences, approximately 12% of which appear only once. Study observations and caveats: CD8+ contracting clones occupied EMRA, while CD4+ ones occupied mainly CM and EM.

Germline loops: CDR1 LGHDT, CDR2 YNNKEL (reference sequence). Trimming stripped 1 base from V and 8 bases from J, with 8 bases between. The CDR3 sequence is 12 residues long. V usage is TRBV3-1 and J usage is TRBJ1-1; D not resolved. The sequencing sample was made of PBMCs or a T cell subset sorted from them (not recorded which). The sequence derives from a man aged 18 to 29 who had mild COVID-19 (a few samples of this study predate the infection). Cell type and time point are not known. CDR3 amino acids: CASSQVGREAFF. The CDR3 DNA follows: TGTGCCAGCAGCCAAGTCGGAAGGGAAGCTTTCTTT.